These T cell receptor beta chains were read from a single sample in a study of blood T cell repertoires in COVID-19. Assay: immunoSEQ multiplex PCR; the TCRdb copy retains only in-frame clones and omits some. Here the sample spans roughly 410,000 clones, roughly 86% being singletons. The sequenced sample consisted of peripheral blood. These receptors originate from a woman between 55 and 75 years old with COVID-19, enrolled during active disease. Each CDR3 is given with its conserved first and last residue. The D gene is left open where the match is weak. The size entry is marked missing in some rows and otherwise reads once, few, many or a size class.

D	size	J	V	CDR3	DNA
TRBD1	-	TRBJ1-6	TRBV9	CASSDRGGAVSPLHF	TGTGCCAGCAGCGACCGAGGGGGCGCGGTTTCACCCCTCCACTTT
-	-	TRBJ2-6	TRBV29-1	CSVVLLSSGANVLTF	TGCAGCGTTGTCCTCCTCAGCTCTGGGGCCAACGTCCTGACTTTC
TRBD2	-	TRBJ2-7	TRBV3-1/TRBV3-2	CASSQERLAGGRSYEQYF	TGTGCCAGCAGCCAAGAACGGCTAGCGGGGGGCCGTAGCTACGAGCAGTACTTC
-	-	TRBJ2-7	TRBV19	CASKMSGGAGLEQYF	TGTGCCAGTAAAATGAGTGGGGGGGCCGGCTTGGAGCAGTACTTC
-	-	TRBJ1-1	TRBV6-5	CASSLQKYTEAFF	TGTGCCAGCAGTCTACAGAAATACACTGAAGCTTTCTTT
TRBD1	-	TRBJ1-2	TRBV6-2/TRBV6-3	CASSYTDRVRYGYTF	TGTGCCAGCAGTTACACGGACAGGGTGCGATATGGCTACACCTTC
-	-	TRBJ2-7	TRBV2	CASSEGETLTYYEQYF	TGTGCCAGCAGTGAAGGGGAGACACTTACCTACTACGAGCAGTACTTC
-	-	TRBJ2-1	TRBV19	CASSILRGVYNEQFF	TGTGCCAGTAGTATCCTCCGCGGGGTCTACAATGAGCAGTTCTTC
TRBD1	-	TRBJ2-3	TRBV6-2/TRBV6-3	CASSYGRDRGTDTQYF	TGTGCCAGCAGTTACGGCCGGGACAGGGGCACAGATACGCAGTATTTT
-	-	TRBJ2-7	TRBV2	CASMLLYEQYF	TGTGCCAGCATGCTACTTTACGAGCAGTACTTC
TRBD1	once	TRBJ2-7	TRBV13	CASSQTGGRSYEQYF	TGTGCCAGCAGCCAAACAGGGGGACGTAGCTACGAGCAGTACTTC
TRBD1	-	TRBJ1-6	TRBV30	CAWSTGGHSPLHF	TGTGCCTGGAGCACAGGGGGACATTCACCCCTCCACTTT
-	few	TRBJ2-3	TRBV4-2	CASSQDSGGRTDTQYF	TGTGCCAGCAGCCAAGATTCCGGGGGTCGCACAGATACGCAGTATTTT
-	-	TRBJ2-2	TRBV7-6	CASAKSGWLTGELFF	TGTGCCAGCGCCAAGTCGGGGTGGCTAACCGGGGAGCTGTTTTTT
-	-	TRBJ2-5	TRBV6-5	CASSYHGGPQETQYF	TGTGCCAGCAGTTACCACGGGGGGCCGCAAGAGACCCAGTACTTC
-	-	TRBJ1-5	TRBV28	CASSLTGYLSNQPQHF	TGTGCCAGCAGTCTCACAGGGTACCTTAGCAATCAGCCCCAGCATTTT
TRBD1	-	TRBJ1-2	TRBV5-4	CASSGQGNGYTF	TGTGCCAGCAGTGGACAGGGTAATGGCTACACCTTC
-	-	TRBJ2-7	TRBV28	CASLRDKNYEQYF	TGTGCCAGCCTCCGGGACAAGAACTACGAGCAGTACTTC
-	-	TRBJ1-2	TRBV5-1	CASSFVTGSYGYTF	TGCGCCAGCAGCTTTGTAACAGGGTCCTATGGCTACACCTTC
TRBD2	-	TRBJ2-1	TRBV7-3	CASSLRPLAGGGGEQFF	TGTGCCAGCAGCCTCCGACCCCTAGCGGGGGGGGGCGGTGAGCAGTTCTTC
-	-	TRBJ1-6	TRBV15	CATSRDGPRGNSPLHF	TGTGCCACCAGCAGAGATGGTCCTCGGGGAAATTCACCCCTCCACTTT
TRBD1	-	TRBJ1-1	TRBV24-1	CATSDLAGGTQNTEAFF	TGTGCCACCAGTGATTTGGCAGGGGGGACACAGAACACTGAAGCTTTCTTT
-	-	TRBJ1-2	TRBV29-1	CSVEAVLYGYTF	TGCAGCGTTGAGGCAGTCCTTTATGGCTACACCTTC
-	-	TRBJ2-7	TRBV9	CASSTDSLDLEQYF	TGTGCCAGCAGCACGGACAGCCTAGACCTTGAGCAGTACTTC
TRBD1	-	TRBJ2-7	TRBV7-9	CASSFTGQGYAAWYF	TGTGCCAGCAGCTTTACGGGACAGGGGTATGCCGCTTGGTACTTC
-	-	TRBJ1-2	TRBV5-5	CASSLVSRVDNYGYTF	TGTGCCAGCAGCTTGGTTTCCAGGGTGGATAACTATGGCTACACCTTC
-	-	TRBJ1-4	TRBV5-1	CASSLGGATNEKLFF	TGCGCCAGCAGCCTGGGGGGAGCAACTAATGAAAAACTGTTTTTT
-	-	TRBJ1-3	TRBV7-9	CASSSSTSGNTIYF	TGTGCCAGCAGCTCTTCTACGTCTGGAAACACCATATATTTT
-	-	TRBJ1-5	TRBV3-1/TRBV3-2	CASSQLTDNQPQHF	TGTGCCAGCAGCCAACTGACAGACAATCAGCCCCAGCATTTT
TRBD2	-	TRBJ2-1	TRBV5-4	CASSLEVGLAGRREQFF	TGTGCCAGCAGCTTGGAGGTCGGGCTAGCGGGGCGCCGTGAGCAGTTCTTC
-	-	TRBJ2-1	TRBV2	CASIYDSSYNEQFF	TGTGCCAGCATTTATGACAGCTCCTACAATGAGCAGTTCTTC
-	-	TRBJ1-1	TRBV7-2	CASSFLRNTEAFF	TGTGCCAGCAGCTTTTTGAGGAACACTGAAGCTTTCTTT
-	-	TRBJ2-6	TRBV5-1	CASSLEPTSGANVLTF	TGCGCCAGCAGCTTGGAGCCCACCTCTGGGGCCAACGTCCTGACTTTC
TRBD1	-	TRBJ2-7	TRBV19	CASSIAGTGDHEQYF	TGTGCCAGTAGTATTGCCGGGACAGGGGACCACGAGCAGTACTTC
TRBD1	-	TRBJ2-7	TRBV19	CASRPESGQGRYEQYF	TGTGCCAGTAGACCCGAATCTGGACAGGGTCGCTACGAGCAGTACTTC
TRBD2	once	TRBJ2-7	TRBV6-1	CASSAPTSGVSYEQYF	TGTGCCAGCAGTGCACCGACTAGCGGGGTCTCCTACGAGCAGTACTTC
-	-	TRBJ2-7	TRBV5-5	CASSLDYSYEQYF	TGTGCCAGCAGCTTGGACTACTCCTACGAGCAGTACTTC
-	-	TRBJ2-3	TRBV5-1	CASSPGLSGADTQYF	TGCGCCAGCAGCCCGGGACTGTCCGGCGCAGATACGCAGTATTTT
TRBD2	-	TRBJ2-5	TRBV11-3	CASSSTSGGDGTQYF	TGTGCCAGCAGCTCGACTAGCGGGGGGGATGGGACCCAGTACTTC
-	-	TRBJ2-1	TRBV15	CATSKSLSGNEQFF	TGTGCCACCAGCAAGTCTCTATCCGGGAATGAGCAGTTCTTC
-	-	TRBJ2-2	TRBV12-5	CASGLEIDTGELFF	TGTGCTAGTGGTTTGGAAATAGACACCGGGGAGCTGTTTTTT
-	-	TRBJ1-1	TRBV5-6	CASSDRDTEAFF	TGTGCCAGCAGCGACCGGGACACTGAAGCTTTCTTT
TRBD1	few	TRBJ2-7	TRBV6-5	CASRQGVYEQYF	TGTGCCAGCCGGCAGGGGGTCTACGAGCAGTACTTC
-	-	TRBJ1-1	TRBV6-5	CASSGQPGTEAFF	TGTGCCAGCAGCGGACAACCCGGGACTGAAGCTTTCTTT
-	-	TRBJ1-6	TRBV6-1	CASSEGGSPLHF	TGTGCCAGCAGTGAGGGGGGTTCACCCCTCCACTTT
-	-	TRBJ1-5	TRBV7-9	CASSLSGYENQPQHF	TGTGCCAGCAGCTTGTCGGGGTATGAGAATCAGCCCCAGCATTTT
TRBD1	once	TRBJ2-5	TRBV28	CASSSARDRIQETQYF	TGTGCCAGCAGTTCGGCCCGGGACAGGATACAAGAGACCCAGTACTTC
TRBD2	-	TRBJ2-2	TRBV3-1/TRBV3-2	CASSQDGRGLAGTGELFF	TGTGCCAGCAGCCAAGATGGGAGGGGACTAGCGGGGACCGGGGAGCTGTTTTTT